The 4 T cell receptor beta chains in this list originate from one sample, sequenced in a study of human T cells and chemical hapten exposure. TCRdb itself ran the RACE reads through MiXCR, one entry per CDR3 protein. This table holds under 200,000 distinct CDR3 sequences, around a quarter found once. The time point: patch test 3, about 24 weeks after DPC sensitization. Documented treatment: therapeutic diphenylcyclopropenone sensitization with weekly scalp DPC. Here the sequenced sample was whole blood, taken in connection with sensitization to the hapten diphenylcyclopropenone (DPC). The receptors originated from a woman aged 18-29 years with alopecia areata. Some clones in this sample may be carry-over from other donors' samples.

This clonotype was counted a few times. The J gene is TRBJ2-2, the V gene TRBV12-3 or TRBV12-4; 10 nucleotides match TRBD2. The length of the CDR3 is 16 residues. The J segment lost 7 bases and the V segment lost 8 bases, leaving 13 bases of the junction unmatched. The CDR3 DNA reads as TGTGCCAGCGGGGGGGCGCTAGCGGGGGTCAGCGGGGAGCTGTTTTTT. Amino acids: CASGGALAGVSGELFF.

J is TRBJ2-7 and V is TRBV21-1; the DNA was not compared with TRBD1, the D call given in the table. TRBV21-1 is termed a pseudogene. This CDR3 is built from 15 residues. The CDR3 spells CASTLPSGTAYEQYF. The CDR3 DNA sequence: TGTGCCAGCACCTTGCCTTCCGGGACAGCCTACGAGCAGTACTTC.

V and J are TRBV4-3 and TRBJ1-1; 9 bases agree with TRBD1. The CDR3 spans 14 residues. The V segment lost 3 bases and the J segment 4 bases; nucleotides outside the gene matches: 3. Germline V lookup: CDR1 LGHNA, CDR2 YSLEER. CDR3 in amino acids: CASSQEQGATEAFF. The CDR3 DNA sequence: TGCGCCAGCAGCCAGGAACAGGGGGCCACTGAAGCTTTCTTT.

This clonotype was found a few times. The V and J genes are TRBV13 and TRBJ2-7, with TRBD1 matching over 8 bases. Trimming removed 5 bases from V and 4 bases from J; junction bases left unmatched: 7. Germline CDR1 and CDR2: PRHDT and FYEKMQ (reference sequence). The CDR3 contains 14 residues. The CDR3 is CASSLSGQGYEQYF. The CDR3, as DNA: TGTGCCAGCAGCCTCTCCGGACAGGGTTACGAGCAGTACTTC.